Listed below are T cell receptor beta chains from one sample, sequenced in a study of identical twins. TCRdb recomputed calls from the 5' RACE reads with MiXCR, one row per CDR3 protein. The table shows around 340,000 distinct CDR3 sequences, with approximately 10% occurring only once. Sequencing was performed on naive T cells sorted from blood. The receptor set was obtained from a woman aged 50 to 65 in good health. The CDR3 runs from the conserved cysteine through the conserved F or W. The D gene is left open where the match is weak. Size is omitted from some rows. Given values are once, few, many or a class for expanded clones.

CASRQQARNTEAFF | TGTGCCAGCAGACAACAGGCGAGGAACACTGAAGCTTTCTTT | 14 | - | TRBJ1-1 | TRBV3-1 | -
CASSPTLVRAKNIQYF | TGTGCCAGCAGTCCAACCTTGGTTAGGGCCAAAAACATTCAGTACTTC | 16 | many | TRBJ2-4 | TRBV6-1 | -
CASSLRAGATIQETQYF | TGCGCCAGCAGCTTGAGGGCAGGGGCCACGATCCAAGAGACCCAGTACTTC | 17 | - | TRBJ2-5 | TRBV5-1 | -
CASSVTSGSYQETQYF | TGCGCCAGCAGCGTTACTAGCGGGAGTTACCAAGAGACCCAGTACTTC | 16 | many | TRBJ2-5 | TRBV5-1 | TRBD2
CSASYTSYEQYF | TGCAGTGCGAGCTATACCTCCTACGAGCAGTACTTC | 12 | - | TRBJ2-7 | TRBV20-1 | -
CASRSSTNYEQYF | TGTGCCAGCAGGTCCAGCACGAACTACGAGCAGTACTTC | 13 | - | TRBJ2-7 | TRBV6-5 | -
CASSESAEGYGYTF | TGCGCCAGCAGTGAGAGCGCCGAGGGCTATGGCTACACCTTC | 14 | many | TRBJ1-2 | TRBV10-2 | -
CASSQNRGYSYNEQFF | TGCGCCAGCAGCCAAAATAGGGGATACTCCTACAATGAGCAGTTCTTC | 16 | - | TRBJ2-1 | TRBV4-1 | -
CASSLQGTTVEAFF | TGTGCCAGCAGTTTACAGGGGACCACGGTTGAAGCTTTCTTT | 14 | many | TRBJ1-1 | TRBV27 | -
CANKPGDGYTF | TGCGCCAACAAGCCGGGGGACGGCTACACCTTC | 11 | many | TRBJ1-2 | TRBV10-1 | -
CASSPGTSGRGEQFF | TGTGCCAGCAGCCCCGGGACTAGCGGGCGGGGAGAGCAGTTCTTC | 15 | many | TRBJ2-1 | TRBV27 | TRBD2
CASQDGQTRETQYF | TGTGCCAGCCAGGACGGACAAACCAGGGAGACCCAGTACTTC | 14 | few | TRBJ2-5 | TRBV11-1 | -
CASRPGTGGDYGYTF | TGTGCCAGCAGACCAGGGACAGGGGGAGACTATGGCTACACCTTC | 15 | many | TRBJ1-2 | TRBV12-3/TRBV12-4 | TRBD1
CASSFDYAETQYF | TGCGCCAGCAGCTTTGACTATGCAGAGACCCAGTACTTC | 13 | few | TRBJ2-5 | TRBV5-1 | -
CASSVTGFRNTEAFF | TGTGCCAGCAGTGTGACAGGTTTTAGAAACACTGAAGCTTTCTTT | 15 | - | TRBJ1-1 | TRBV28 | -
CASSLVVDTQYF | TGCGCCAGCAGCTTGGTTGTAGATACGCAGTATTTT | 12 | many | TRBJ2-3 | TRBV5-1 | -
CASSQLRRGKNIQYF | TGTGCCAGCAGCCAGCTTAGGAGGGGCAAAAACATTCAGTACTTC | 15 | - | TRBJ2-4 | TRBV12-3/TRBV12-4 | -
CASQDRHNYGYTF | TGTGCCAGCCAGGACAGGCATAACTATGGCTACACCTTC | 13 | few | TRBJ1-2 | TRBV19 | TRBD1
CASSRQNTGEQFF | TGTGCCAGCAGCCGACAGAATACGGGCGAGCAGTTCTTC | 13 | few | TRBJ2-1 | TRBV6-6 | -
CASSQDSGLAAYNEQFF | TGCGCCAGCAGCCAAGATTCCGGGTTAGCGGCCTACAATGAGCAGTTCTTC | 17 | - | TRBJ2-1 | TRBV4-1 | -
CASKGSDTGELFF | TGTGCCAGCAAAGGGAGTGACACCGGGGAGCTGTTTTTT | 13 | few | TRBJ2-2 | TRBV9 | -
CSVGLAGGPQETQYF | TGCAGCGTCGGACTAGCGGGAGGCCCCCAAGAGACCCAGTACTTC | 15 | - | TRBJ2-5 | TRBV29-1 | TRBD2
CASSSPDTNTGELFF | TGCGCCAGCAGCTCACCAGACACGAACACCGGGGAGCTGTTTTTT | 15 | - | TRBJ2-2 | TRBV5-1 | -
CSARLGGTGELFF | TGCAGTGCTCGACTGGGGGGCACCGGGGAGCTGTTTTTT | 13 | - | TRBJ2-2 | TRBV20-1 | -
CASSDRQGLRTDTQYF | TGTGCCAGCAGCGACAGACAAGGCCTTCGTACAGATACGCAGTATTTT | 16 | - | TRBJ2-3 | TRBV9 | -
CASSFRSGGTEAFF | TGCGCCAGCAGCTTTCGCTCTGGGGGGACTGAAGCTTTCTTT | 14 | few | TRBJ1-1 | TRBV5-1 | -
CASGSGGLIFNEQFF | TGTGCCAGCGGCAGTGGAGGACTTATCTTCAATGAGCAGTTCTTC | 15 | few | TRBJ2-1 | TRBV7-9 | -
CASSEAASGTYNEQFF | TGTGCCAGCAGTGAAGCGGCGAGCGGGACCTACAATGAGCAGTTCTTC | 16 | many | TRBJ2-1 | TRBV2 | TRBD2
CASTPPSGTSSYNEQFF | TGTGCCAGCACCCCCCCCTCCGGGACTAGCTCCTACAATGAGCAGTTCTTC | 17 | - | TRBJ2-1 | TRBV6-2/TRBV6-3 | TRBD2
CSVGSTGRDTQYF | TGCAGCGTAGGGTCGACAGGTCGAGATACGCAGTATTTT | 13 | many | TRBJ2-3 | TRBV29-1 | -
CSAREAIREETQYF | TGCAGTGCTAGAGAGGCCATCCGAGAAGAGACCCAGTACTTC | 14 | many | TRBJ2-5 | TRBV20-1 | -
CASSLSPGEKPQHF | TGTGCCAGCAGTTTATCGCCAGGGGAAAAGCCCCAGCATTTT | 14 | few | TRBJ1-5 | TRBV28 | -
CASGQTGKGTDTQYF | TGTGCTAGTGGCCAGACAGGGAAGGGCACAGATACGCAGTATTTT | 15 | few | TRBJ2-3 | TRBV12-5 | TRBD1
CSARSQGSEKLFF | TGCAGTGCTAGATCCCAGGGTAGCGAAAAACTGTTTTTT | 13 | - | TRBJ1-4 | TRBV20-1 | -
CASSLRQSQETQYF | TGCGCCAGCAGCCTAAGGCAGTCACAAGAGACCCAGTACTTC | 14 | few | TRBJ2-5 | TRBV4-1 | -